Below are 25 T cell receptor beta chains sequenced from a single sample in a study of beta chain features in type 1 diabetes. Investigators reverse transcribed all isolated RNA, so they sequenced expressed TCRB transcripts. Profiling relied on immunoSEQ multiplex PCR, and the TCRdb table lists in-frame clones only, not all of them. The profile covers approximately 250,000 clones, with approximately 16% appearing a single time and less than 0.09% taken by the ten largest. Study findings and constraints: Shortening that was moderate but significant affected the TCRB CDR3s of Type 1 diabetes patients in all four CD4+ subsets.

These receptors are not linked to any known antigen. The sequencing sample was made of naive CD4+ T cells from blood. The receptor set was obtained from a young man with type 1 diabetes.

On this clone: Just one base apart from a much larger clone, this may be a read error. The sample carries other DNA sequences with the same CDR3. This CDR3 reads CASSVYNEQFF. CDR3 in DNA: TGTGCCAGCAGCGTTTACAATGAGCAGTTCTTC. The chain carries TRBV9 and TRBJ2-1; no definite D call. With 2 bases removed from V and 4 bases from J, the gap between germline ends came to 1 base. CDR1 is SGDLS and CDR2 is YYNGEE in the germline V gene. The CDR3 runs 11 residues.

The sample holds a few counts of this clone. The chain has TRBV29-1 and TRBJ1-3; no definite D call. This CDR3 has 13 amino acids. Germline-derived CDR1 and CDR2 are SQVTM and ANQGSEA. Trimming shortened V by 3 bases and J by 0 bases, and 6 bases separated the two germline ends. The CDR3 DNA is TGCAGCGTTGAGTTTTACTCTGGAAACACCATATATTTT. Protein product: CSVEFYSGNTIYF.

Only a few counts were recorded for this clone. J is TRBJ2-1 and V is TRBV30; TRBD2 might be the D (5 bases). This CDR3 comprises 15 residues. Germline V gene lookup returns CDR1 GTSNPN and CDR2 SVGIG (reference sequence). Trimming stripped 6 bases from V and 0 bases from J, with 15 bases between. CDR3 coding DNA: TGTGCCTGTAGGCAGCATGAGGGCTCCTACAATGAGCAGTTCTTC. Residues: CACRQHEGSYNEQFF. The full variable domain, in which reference TRBV30 and TRBJ2-1 provide the parts outside the CDR3, is SQTIHQWPATLVQPVGSPLSLECTVEGTSNPNLYWYRQAAGRGLQLLFYSVGIGQISSEVPQNLSASRPQDRQFILSSKKLLLSDSGFYLCACRQHEGSYNEQFFGPGTRLTVL.

This clone has just a few counts. The chain recombines TRBV7-9 with TRBJ2-7; 8 nucleotides agree with TRBD1. After removal of 1 base from V and 9 bases from J, the junction contained 8 bases not matched to a gene. The CDR3 is made up of 14 amino acids. Germline CDR1 reads SEHNR; CDR2 reads FQNEAQ (reference sequence). CDR3 in amino acids: CASSLGDQGAVQYF. CDR3 bases: TGTGCCAGCAGCTTAGGGGATCAGGGGGCTGTGCAGTACTTC.

The rearrangement joins TRBV10-3 to TRBJ2-1; no clear D gene. The V and J ends lost 3 bases and 9 bases respectively, with 15 bases between them. The CDR3 spans 14 residues. The V gene's germline CDR1 is ENHRY and CDR2 SYGVKD. The CDR3 here is CAISDLIVRFEQFF. The CDR3 nucleotides are TGTGCCATCAGTGATTTAATTGTCCGTTTTGAGCAGTTCTTC.

This clone was recorded a few times. J is TRBJ2-1 and V is TRBV7-2; possibly TRBD2 for D (5 bases). The CDR3 contains 15 residues. V lost 6 bases and J 0 bases, leaving 12 bases between the germline ends. Germline V gene lookup returns CDR1 SGHTA and CDR2 FQGNSA. This CDR3 is CASSPSYSSYNEQFF. The DNA of the CDR3 is TGTGCCAGCAGTCCTAGCTACAGCTCCTACAATGAGCAGTTCTTC.

This chain uses TRBV29-1 with TRBJ2-7; D uncertain. The V and J ends lost 2 bases and 6 bases respectively, with 17 bases between them. CDR3 length equals 14 residues. The germline CDR1 and CDR2 sequences are SQVTM and ANQGSEA. The CDR3 loop is CSVERRNGRGEQYF. The CDR3, as DNA: TGCAGCGTTGAAAGGCGAAATGGTAGAGGCGAGCAGTACTTC.

The rearrangement joins TRBV7-2 to TRBJ2-7, with 10 bases lining up with TRBD1. The CDR3 sequence is 15 residues long. Losses at the gene ends were 3 bases for V and 4 bases for J; bases not matched to a gene: 6. In germline, CDR1 is SGHTA, CDR2 FQGNSA. CDR3 DNA: TGTGCCAGCAGCTTCACCGGGACAGGGGTTTACGAGCAGTACTTC. The encoded protein is CASSFTGTGVYEQYF.

The chain joins TRBV7-2 to TRBJ2-7; D possibly matches TRBD1 or TRBD2 (5 bases each). V gave up 5 bases and J gave up 5 bases, with 19 bases separating them. CDR3 length equals 15 residues. Germline CDR1 SGHTA, CDR2 FQGNSA. The CDR3 DNA is TGTGCCAGCAGCCTAACCTGGGACCCAGGGAACGAGCAGTACTTC. Translation gives CASSLTWDPGNEQYF.

This clone showed up just a few times. The chain employs TRBV7-2 and TRBJ1-5, with D unresolved. Trimming shortened V by 6 bases and J by 2 bases, and 5 bases separated the two germline ends. The germline CDR1 and CDR2 sequences are SGHTA and FQGNSA. The length of the CDR3 is 12 residues. The DNA of the CDR3 is TGTGCCAGCAGGGAGGGCAATCAGCCCCAGCATTTT. It yields the protein CASREGNQPQHF.

The rearrangement joins TRBV29-1 to TRBJ2-1; D is undetermined. Germline assignment: CDR1 SQVTM and CDR2 ANQGSEA. Trimming left V 7 bases short and J 8 bases short, with 18 bases between. The CDR3 covers 13 residues. In DNA form, the CDR3 reads TGCAGCGCCTCAAAGCAGTTAGAGGATGAGCAGTTCTTC. Protein product: CSASKQLEDEQFF.

The chain has TRBV28 and TRBJ2-1; D is unclear. The V gene lost 2 bases and the J gene lost 7 bases, with 12 bases spanning the gap. The CDR3 is 14 amino acids. Looked up from germline, CDR1 is MDHEN and CDR2 is SYDVKM. The CDR3 coding sequence is TGTGCCAGCAGTTTAGCCGGCCCTGGGAATGAGCAGTTCTTC. Translation: CASSLAGPGNEQFF.

The V and J genes are TRBV28 and TRBJ2-7; D unclear. This CDR3 is 13 amino acids long. With 4 bases removed from V and 3 bases from J, the gap between germline ends came to 10 bases. Germline V CDR1 and CDR2: MDHEN, SYDVKM. CDR3 loop: CASSSSRYYEQYF. The CDR3 DNA follows: TGTGCCAGCAGTTCTTCTCGCTACTACGAGCAGTACTTC.

This clone came up a few times. J is TRBJ1-3 and V is TRBV2; TRBD1 matches at 9 bases. This CDR3 contains 14 residues. After removal of 8 bases from V and 2 bases from J, the junction contained 4 bases not matched to a gene. In germline, CDR1 is SNHLY, CDR2 FYNNEI. The CDR3 sequence is CASGRTGAGNTIYF. The CDR3 region has the DNA TGTGCCAGCGGAAGGACAGGGGCTGGAAACACCATATATTTT.

This clone was counted between two and nine times. V is TRBV7-2 and J is TRBJ2-3; 12 bases map to TRBD2. Germline CDR1 reads SGHTA; CDR2 reads FQGNSA. The CDR3 length is 17 residues. With V trimmed by 3 bases and J by 3 bases, 7 bases remained unmatched. CDR3 sequence: CASSFRLAGVVTDTQYF. The CDR3 nucleotides read TGTGCCAGCAGCTTTAGACTAGCGGGAGTGGTAACAGATACGCAGTATTTT.

The rearrangement links TRBV29-1 to TRBJ2-7; tentative D call: TRBD2 (5 bases). CDR3 size: 13 residues. Per the germline V gene, CDR1 is SQVTM and CDR2 is ANQGSEA. Trimming took off 4 bases at V and 3 bases at J, with 13 bases between the two ends. The CDR3 nucleotides are TGCAGCGTTGGACCGAGCGGAATCTACGAGCAGTACTTC. This codes for CSVGPSGIYEQYF.

The rearrangement links TRBV27 to TRBJ1-5; TRBD1 aligns across 7 bases. CDR3 length: 14 residues. Germline V lookup: CDR1 MNHEY, CDR2 SMNVEV (reference sequence). V shed 6 bases, J shed 1 base, and the junction held 3 bases outside the gene matches. The CDR3 coding sequence is TGTGCCAGCAGCCCGGACAGGAGCAATCAGCCCCAGCATTTT. It is translated as CASSPDRSNQPQHF.

The chain joins TRBV30 to TRBJ1-5; maybe TRBD1 (5 bases). CDR1 is GTSNPN and CDR2 is SVGIG in the germline V gene (reference sequence). Trimming cost V 2 bases and J 5 bases, with 13 bases left between them. The CDR3 loop spans 14 amino acids. The CDR3 DNA reads as TGTGCCTGGAGTCGCGGGACGTCGGATCAGCCCCAGCATTTT. It encodes CAWSRGTSDQPQHF.

There are a few counts of this clone. CDR3 protein: CASSIVTGTSGSNEQFF. The CDR3 nucleotides read TGTGCCAGTAGTATAGTGACCGGGACTAGCGGGAGCAATGAGCAGTTCTTC. The V call is TRBV19, the J call TRBJ2-1, with 14 bases that match TRBD2. Per the germline V gene, CDR1 is LNHDA and CDR2 is SQIVND (reference sequence). The V and J ends lost 1 base and 6 bases, in that order; junction bases with no gene match: 5. The CDR3 is 17 amino acids. Looking up the rest from reference TRBV19 and TRBJ2-1 gives the full variable domain: DGGITQSPKYLFRKEGQNVTLSCEQNLNHDAMYWYRQDPGQGLRLIYYSQIVNDFQKGDIAEGYSVSREKKESFPLTVTSAQKNPTAFYLCASSIVTGTSGSNEQFFGPGTRLTVL.

This clone was seen only a few times. The chain joins TRBV30 to TRBJ2-3; 8 bases match TRBD1. The V segment lost 0 bases and the J segment 6 bases; nucleotides outside the gene matches: 2. Per the germline V gene, CDR1 is GTSNPN and CDR2 is SVGIG (reference sequence). This CDR3 spans 13 amino acids. Here the CDR3 reads CAWSVRDRDTQYF. The CDR3 DNA is TGTGCCTGGAGTGTTCGGGACAGGGATACGCAGTATTTT.

This clone has just one count. The CDR3 DNA reads TGCGCCAGCAGCCTAGGACAGCCTGAAAACATTCAGTACTTC. It specifies CASSLGQPENIQYF. The J gene is TRBJ2-4, the V gene TRBV5-1, with D tentatively TRBD1 (6 bases). The CDR3 contains 14 residues. The germline CDR1 and CDR2 sequences are SGHRS and YFSETQ. With 4 bases removed from V and 5 bases from J, the gap between germline ends came to 13 bases.

This clone turned up a few times. The V and J genes are TRBV29-1 and TRBJ1-1; tentatively, D is TRBD1 (5 bases). In germline, CDR1 is SQVTM, CDR2 ANQGSEA. The CDR3 is made up of 14 amino acids. Trimming took off 6 bases at V and 1 base at J, with 15 bases between the two ends. The CDR3 protein is CSVGPPTANTEAFF. In nucleotides, the CDR3 is TGCAGCGTGGGACCGCCGACAGCGAACACTGAAGCTTTCTTT.

This clone came up a few times. The CDR3 reads CASRRTGAYEQYF. The CDR3 DNA follows: TGTGCCAGCAGGAGGACAGGAGCCTACGAGCAGTACTTC. The chain uses TRBV28 and TRBJ2-7, with 7 bases lining up with TRBD1. Germline V gene lookup returns CDR1 MDHEN and CDR2 SYDVKM. The CDR3 sequence is 13 residues long. The V segment lost 6 bases and the J segment 2 bases; nucleotides outside the gene matches: 4. The complete variable domain, with remaining parts taken from reference TRBV28 and TRBJ2-7, reads DVKVTQSSRYLVKRTGEKVFLECVQDMDHENMFWYRQDPGLGLRLIYFSYDVKMKEKGDIPEGYSVSREKKERFSLILESASTNQTSMYLCASRRTGAYEQYFGPGTRLTVT.

A few counts support this clone. Other nucleotide sequences in the sample specify the same CDR3. V is TRBV2 and J is TRBJ2-7; D possibly matches TRBD1 or TRBD2 (5 bases each). The CDR3 runs to 11 residues. CDR1 is SNHLY and CDR2 is FYNNEI in the germline V gene. The germline V and J ends were trimmed by 8 bases and 7 bases, with 12 bases remaining between them. Here the CDR3 reads CASSGGGEQYF. The CDR3 bases are TGTGCCAGCTCGGGTGGGGGTGAGCAGTACTTC.

V gene TRBV20-1 combines with J gene TRBJ2-1; D gene unclear. Trimming left V 7 bases short and J 1 base short, with 5 bases between. Germline assignment: CDR1 DFQATT and CDR2 SNEGSKA (reference sequence). The CDR3 totals 11 residues. CDR3 sequence reads: CSVGSYNEQFF. The CDR3 bases are TGCAGTGTGGGATCCTACAATGAGCAGTTCTTC.